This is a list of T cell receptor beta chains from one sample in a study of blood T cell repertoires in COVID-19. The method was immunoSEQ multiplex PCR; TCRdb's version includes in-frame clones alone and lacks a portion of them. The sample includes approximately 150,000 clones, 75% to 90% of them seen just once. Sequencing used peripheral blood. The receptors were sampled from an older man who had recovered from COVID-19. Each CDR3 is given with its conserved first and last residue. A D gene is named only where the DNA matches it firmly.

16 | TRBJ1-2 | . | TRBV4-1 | CASSQKSGRLAYGYTF
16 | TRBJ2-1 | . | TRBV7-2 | CASSLVGGGKHNEQFF
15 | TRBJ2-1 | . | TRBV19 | CASSGLAGVYNEQFF
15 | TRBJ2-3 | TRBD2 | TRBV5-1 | CASSYGGSGTDTQYF
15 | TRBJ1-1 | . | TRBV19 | CASSRAGGAGTEAFF
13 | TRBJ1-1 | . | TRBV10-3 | CAISPGMNTEAFF
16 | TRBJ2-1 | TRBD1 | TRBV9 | CASSGLPQGALNEQFF
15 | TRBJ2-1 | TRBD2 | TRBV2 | CASSERLAGTSEQFF
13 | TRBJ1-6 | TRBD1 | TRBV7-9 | CASSTGGGSPLHF
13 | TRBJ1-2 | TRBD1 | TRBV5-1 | CASSFGQGYGYTF
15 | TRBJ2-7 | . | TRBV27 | CASSPLVESSYEQYF
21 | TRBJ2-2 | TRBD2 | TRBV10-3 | CAISEPMGLSGRAVNTGELFF
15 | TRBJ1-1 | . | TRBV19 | CASSISAGEGTEAFF
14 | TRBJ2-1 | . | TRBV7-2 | CASSPQGFYNEQFF
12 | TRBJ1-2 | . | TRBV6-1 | CASSEAGVGYTF
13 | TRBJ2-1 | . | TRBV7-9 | CASSFGGYNEQFF
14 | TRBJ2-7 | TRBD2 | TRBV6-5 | CASSSFGLVYEQYF
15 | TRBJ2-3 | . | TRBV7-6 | CASSPRAAGPDTQYF
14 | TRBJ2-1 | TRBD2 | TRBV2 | CASTVAGASLEQFF
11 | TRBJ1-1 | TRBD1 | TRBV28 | CASSRQGRTFF
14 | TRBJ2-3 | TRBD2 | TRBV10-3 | CAISPGLDPDTQYF
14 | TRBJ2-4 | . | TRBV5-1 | CASSSGQAKNIQYF
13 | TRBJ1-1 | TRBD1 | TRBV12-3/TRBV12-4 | CASKEGARTEAFF
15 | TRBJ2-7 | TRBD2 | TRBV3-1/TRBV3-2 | CASSPGLAGVREQYF
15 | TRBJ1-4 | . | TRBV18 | CASSTGRDRLEKLFF
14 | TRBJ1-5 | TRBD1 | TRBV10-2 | CASRETGLGQPQHF
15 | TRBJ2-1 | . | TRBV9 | CASSNGIAAYNEQFF
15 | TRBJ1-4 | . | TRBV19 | CASTTLQGGDTELFF
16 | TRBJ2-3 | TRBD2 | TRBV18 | CASSPGTSGKTDTQYF
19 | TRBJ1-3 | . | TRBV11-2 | CASSLWSSVYPYSGNTIYF
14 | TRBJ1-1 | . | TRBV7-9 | CASSLGGGDTEAFF
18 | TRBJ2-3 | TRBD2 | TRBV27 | CASSFLSSGSSITDTQYF